Reported below is one TCR beta chain. This sample was taken from a study of blood T cell repertoires in COVID-19. Overall study context: In each case, the material was cDNA or gDNA derived from T cells, B-cell-depleted T cells, or PBMCs.

Trimming took 4 bases from V and 2 from J; bases not matched to a gene: 11. This CDR3 spans 17 amino acids. Germline loops: CDR1 SGDLS, CDR2 YYNGEE. The Seattle patients joined while their infection was active and were tracked longitudinally afterward. Original handling: Estimates of nucleated cell counts were drawn from the amplification of reference gene primers. The repertoire was sequenced with immunoSEQ multiplex PCR; TCRdb's copy has only in-frame clones and lacks some. Clonal size and the V and J genes are those of that table, whereas D and trimming came from the DNA. The sample has 540,000 or so clones; roughly nine tenths are singletons.

The origin of this receptor is a woman in her 50s with COVID-19, enrolled during active disease. Material for sequencing was peripheral blood. The chain recombines TRBV9 with TRBJ2-3; TRBD2 agrees at 9 bases. The chain's CDR3 is CASSSRGRGGLTDTQYF. The CDR3, as DNA: TGTGCCAGCAGCTCGAGAGGGCGGGGGGGCCTCACAGATACGCAGTATTTT.